The clone carrying this TCR beta chain was seen at least ten times. The data are from a study of T cells after yellow fever vaccination. Findings and caveats of the study: Few clonotypes appeared in both CD4 and CD8 compartments.

Synthesis of TCR cDNA relied on 5'RACE template switching, which attached a universal primer site and UMIs. One entry per CDR3 protein results from TCRdb running MiXCR on the 5' RACE reads. The table lists fewer than 35,000 distinct CDR3 sequences, more than 9% of them singletons. This clonotype was sampled from a man younger than 30 who received the YFV17D yellow fever vaccine. Source: PBMCs, either bulk or a sorted T-cell subset (CD4+, CD8+, memory, or dextramer-sorted; not recorded which), taken around 14 days after the first yellow fever vaccination.

The CDR3 reads CASSRGGGPHPSTDTQYF. DNA for the CDR3: TGCGCCAGCTCTAGAGGCGGGGGGCCCCATCCTAGCACAGATACGCAGTATTTT. This chain links TRBV10-2 with TRBJ2-3; 8 bases align to TRBD2. The trim removed 8 bases at V and 0 bases at J, leaving 16 bases unmatched. CDR3 length: 18 amino acids. The germline CDR1 and CDR2 sequences are WSHSY and SAAADI.